The 12 T cell receptor beta chains in this list originate from one sample, sequenced in a study of blood T cells in healthy people across ages (dated by TCRdb to between 2014 and 2016). Receptor amplification or capture employed 5' RACE. Sequencing took place on an Illumina HiSeq 2500. A second PCR of roughly 6 to 12 cycles was run with a J-beta primer mix and a sample-barcoded 5' primer. TCRdb handled the public reads itself, with Q25 trimming in fastp and clone calling in MiXCR, and kept productive beta chains. Rows are unified per CDR3 protein, each entry keeping the most common DNA and genes. In this sample the table shows under 2 million distinct CDR3 sequences, around 35% of which occur a single time. The top ten clonotypes cover roughly 12% of the sample. The sequenced sample was blood. These receptors originate from a woman in her twenties or thirties in good health.

This clonotype was detected a few times. The chain carries TRBV15 and TRBJ1-5; 10 bases are a match to TRBD1. This CDR3 region has 15 residues. V was clipped by 3 bases and J by 7 bases; unmatched bases: 6. Germline V gene data show CDR1 as LNHNV and CDR2 as YYDKDF (reference sequence). The CDR3 DNA is TGTGCCACCAGCAGCGGGACAGGGGATTTGCAGCCCCAGCATTTT. Its protein is CATSSGTGDLQPQHF.

The V and J genes are TRBV14 and TRBJ1-2, with D unclear. The germline V gene encodes CDR1 SGHDN and CDR2 FVKESK. The V end was cut by 1 base, the J end by 4 bases, with 16 bases between. The CDR3 is 16 residues long. The CDR3 DNA is TGTGCCAGCAGCCAAGGCTGGGCGGGGAGATCCTATGGCTACACCTTC. It yields the protein CASSQGWAGRSYGYTF.

With regard to this clonotype: An end of the junction does not agree with germline; a read error may underlie this. The chain is built from TRBV29-1 and TRBJ2-3; the match to TRBD2 covers 9 bases. The CDR3 is made up of 16 amino acids. Per germline, CDR1 SQVTM and CDR2 ANQGSEA. This CDR3 is CSVRGLAGGPPDTQYF. The CDR3 DNA reads as TGCAGCGTTAGAGGCCTTGCGGGAGGGCCTCCAGATACACAGTATTTT.

The genes are TRBV20-1 and TRBJ1-4; tentatively, D is TRBD1 (5 bases). This CDR3 region has 16 residues. CDR1 DFQATT and CDR2 SNEGSKA come from the germline V gene (reference sequence). The CDR3 sequence is CGMGGVTAATNEKLFF. CDR3 nucleotide sequence: TGCGGGATGGGGGGTGTGACAGCCGCAACTAATGAAAAACTGTTTTTT.

V and J are TRBV20-1 and TRBJ2-5; tentative D call: TRBD2 (5 bases). This CDR3 region has 13 residues. Germline V gene lookup returns CDR1 DFQATT and CDR2 SNEGSKA (reference sequence). Trimming took off 2 bases at V and 2 bases at J, with 9 bases between the two ends. The CDR3 DNA reads TGCAGTGCTAGAAGGAGCGGACAAGAGACCCAGTACTTC. Protein sequence: CSARRSGQETQYF.

This CDR3 is CSAQRRTGGSYEQYF. The CDR3 DNA follows: TGCAGTGCCCAGCGGAGGACAGGGGGCTCCTACGAGCAGTACTTC. This chain uses TRBV20-1 with TRBJ2-7, with 10 bases lining up with TRBD1. CDR3 length: 15 amino acids. The junction had 8 bases not matched to a gene; V was cut back by 6 bases and J by 0 bases. CDR1 is DFQATT and CDR2 is SNEGSKA in the germline V gene (reference sequence).

Regarding this clonotype: A junction boundary mismatches the germline segment, possibly from a read error. The chain recombines TRBV6-1 with TRBJ2-7, with TRBD1 identical over 7 bases. The CDR3 spans 15 residues. Germline V gene sequence: CDR1 MNHNS, CDR2 SASEGT. CDR3 nucleotides: TGTGCCAGCAGTGGAGAGAGAGGGGGCGCCTACGGGCAGTACTTC. This gives the protein CASSGERGGAYGQYF.

This clonotype was detected a few times. The CDR3 here is CASRGHGTQYF. The DNA for the CDR3 is TGTGCCAGCAGGGGACATGGTACGCAGTATTTT. The chain joins TRBV27 to TRBJ2-3, with a tentative D call TRBD1 (6 bases). The CDR3 runs 11 residues. Germline V gene data show CDR1 as MNHEY and CDR2 as SMNVEV (reference sequence). The V gene lost 6 bases and the J gene lost 8 bases, with 9 bases spanning the gap.

In DNA, the CDR3 is TGCGCCAGCAGCCCAAGCGCTGCGGTTGGTGAGACCCAGTACTTC. Translation gives CASSPSAAVGETQYF. The chain combines TRBV5-1 with TRBJ2-5; D is uncertain. The CDR3 covers 15 residues. V shed 4 bases and J shed 5 bases, with 18 bases lying between them. Germline V CDR1 and CDR2: SGHRS, YFSETQ.

The J gene is TRBJ2-7, the V gene TRBV20-1; D unclear. This CDR3 contains 15 residues. Germline V gene sequence: CDR1 DFQATT, CDR2 SNEGSKA (reference sequence). Trimming cost V 0 bases and J 6 bases, with 18 bases left between them. CDR3 DNA sequence: TGCAGTGCTAGAGATGCAGCAGGAGTTCGTGGCGAGCAGTACTTC. The encoded protein is CSARDAAGVRGEQYF.

This chain joins TRBV7-9 and TRBJ1-4; D is unclear. The CDR3 has 14 residues. CDR1 is SEHNR and CDR2 is FQNEAQ in the germline V gene (reference sequence). The V end lost 1 base, the J end lost 7 bases, and 10 bases lay between the germline ends. CDR3 DNA: TGTGCCAGCAGCTTAGGGGCAGGATCTGAAAAACTGTTTTTT. This encodes CASSLGAGSEKLFF.

This sequence joins TRBV4-1 and TRBJ2-1, with TRBD2 identical over 12 bases. CDR1 is MGHRA and CDR2 is YSYEKL in the germline V gene. The CDR3 covers 17 residues. The ends lost 4 bases at V and 7 bases at J; junction bases unmatched: 11. CDR3 protein: CASSPGLAGPLGNEQFF. The CDR3, as DNA: TGCGCCAGCAGCCCTGGACTAGCGGGGCCACTAGGGAATGAGCAGTTCTTC.